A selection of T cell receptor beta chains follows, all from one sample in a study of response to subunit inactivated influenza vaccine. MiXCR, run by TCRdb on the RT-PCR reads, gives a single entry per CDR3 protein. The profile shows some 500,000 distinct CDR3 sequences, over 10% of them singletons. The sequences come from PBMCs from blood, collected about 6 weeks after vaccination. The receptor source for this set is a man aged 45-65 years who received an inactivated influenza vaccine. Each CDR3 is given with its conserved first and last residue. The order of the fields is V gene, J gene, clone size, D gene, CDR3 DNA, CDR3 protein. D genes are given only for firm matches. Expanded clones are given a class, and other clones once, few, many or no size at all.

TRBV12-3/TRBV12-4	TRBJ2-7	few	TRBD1	TGTGCCAGCAGTGCCTCGGGACAGGGGGCTGGCTCCTACGAGCAGTACTTC	CASSASGQGAGSYEQYF
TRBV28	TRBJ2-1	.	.	TGTGCCAGCAGTGTCTCGACCCGGAATGAGCAGTTCTTC	CASSVSTRNEQFF
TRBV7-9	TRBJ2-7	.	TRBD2	TGTGCCAGCAGCCCTAGCGGGGTAGCCTACGAGCAGTACTTC	CASSPSGVAYEQYF
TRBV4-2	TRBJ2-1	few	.	TGTGCCAGCAGCCAAGATCCGGGAGCGGTCTACAATGAGCAGTTCTTC	CASSQDPGAVYNEQFF
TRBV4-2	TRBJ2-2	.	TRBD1	TGTGCCAGCAGCCATTCGGACAGGGAGAATGGCGGGGAGCTGTTTTTT	CASSHSDRENGGELFF
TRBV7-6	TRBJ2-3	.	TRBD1	TGTGCCAGCAGCTTAGGGGGGACAGGGCGCACAGATACGCAGTATTTT	CASSLGGTGRTDTQYF
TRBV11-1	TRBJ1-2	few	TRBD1	TGTGCCAGCAGCAAGATGGTGGACAGGGGGATCACTAACTATGGCTACACCTTC	CASSKMVDRGITNYGYTF
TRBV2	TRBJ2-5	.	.	TGTGCCAGCAGCCCAATGTCCCAACGGGAGACCCAGTACTTC	CASSPMSQRETQYF
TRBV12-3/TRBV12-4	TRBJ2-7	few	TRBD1	TGTGCCAGCAGTTTGGGGACAGGAATGAGTTACGAGCAGTACTTC	CASSLGTGMSYEQYF
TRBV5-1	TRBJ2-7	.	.	TGCGCCAGCAGCTTGTCCGGAGAGGGCTACGAGCAGTACTTC	CASSLSGEGYEQYF
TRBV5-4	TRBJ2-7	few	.	TGTGCCAGCAGCCCCGAGGCAGGGAAAGACTACGAGCAGTACTTC	CASSPEAGKDYEQYF
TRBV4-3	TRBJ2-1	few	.	TGCGCCAGCAGCCAAGATCGGGATGAGCAGTTCTTC	CASSQDRDEQFF
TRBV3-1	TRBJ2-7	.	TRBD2	TGTGCCAGCAGCCGCCTTCTTACTAGCGGCTCCTACGAGCAGTACTTC	CASSRLLTSGSYEQYF
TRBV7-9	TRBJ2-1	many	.	TGTGCCAGCAGCTTAGATTCGGGCTACAATGAGCAGTTCTTC	CASSLDSGYNEQFF
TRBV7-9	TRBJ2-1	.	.	TGTGCCAGCAGCTTAGATACAGGACCCCTCTACAATGAGCAGTTCTTC	CASSLDTGPLYNEQFF
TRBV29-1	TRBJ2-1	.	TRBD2	TGCAGCGTGTTCGGGACTAGTGATGAGCAGTTCTTC	CSVFGTSDEQFF
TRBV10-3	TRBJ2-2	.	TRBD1	TGTGCCATCAGTCTGTCAGGGGGCTCACACACCGGGGAGCTGTTTTTT	CAISLSGGSHTGELFF
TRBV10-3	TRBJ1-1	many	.	TGTGCCATCAGTTCCGAGACTTCGAACACTGAAGCTTTCTTT	CAISSETSNTEAFF
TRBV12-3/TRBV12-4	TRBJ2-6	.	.	TGTGCCAGCAGGGAGGGGAGTCGGGCTGGGGCCAACGTCCTGACTTTC	CASREGSRAGANVLTF
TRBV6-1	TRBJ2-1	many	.	TGTGCCAGCAGCGTAGTATTAGGGGGTAATAAAGAGCAGTTCTTC	CASSVVLGGNKEQFF
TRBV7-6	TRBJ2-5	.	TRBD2	TGTGCCAGCAGCTTATTAAGCGGGAGTTCAACGGGGACCCAGTACTTC	CASSLLSGSSTGTQYF